The 27 T cell receptor beta chains presented below share a single source sample, sequenced in a study of blood T cell repertoires in COVID-19. The repertoire was sequenced with immunoSEQ multiplex PCR; TCRdb's copy has only in-frame clones and lacks some. The data hold roughly 140,000 clones, with more than 75% observed a single time. Sequencing input: peripheral blood. The origin of the receptors is a woman over 75 with acute or convalescent COVID-19.

The rearrangement joins TRBV5-6 to TRBJ1-3, with 10 bases fitting TRBD1. Germline CDR1 and CDR2: SGHDT and YYEEEE. V shed 1 base, J shed 1 base, and the junction held 5 bases outside the gene matches. CDR3 size: 17 residues. In DNA, the CDR3 is TGTGCCAGCAGCTTGTTGGACAGGGGGATGTCTGGAAACACCATATATTTT. Translated: CASSLLDRGMSGNTIYF.

The rearrangement links TRBV5-4 to TRBJ2-5; 11 bases fit TRBD2. The germline V gene has CDR1 SGHNT and CDR2 YYREEE (reference sequence). This CDR3 contains 15 residues. V was pared by 4 bases and J by 2 bases, with 4 bases of the junction left unmatched. DNA of the CDR3: TGTGCCAGCAGCCCGGGACTAGCGGCGCAAGAGACCCAGTACTTC. This translates into CASSPGLAAQETQYF. Drawing the rest from reference TRBV5-4 and TRBJ2-5, the complete variable domain is ETGVTQSPTHLIKTRGQQVTLRCSSQSGHNTVSWYQQALGQGPQFIFQYYREEENGRGNFPPRFSGLQFPNYSSELNVNALELDDSALYLCASSPGLAAQETQYFGPGTRLLVL.

This clone was seen a single time. This sequence joins TRBV9 and TRBJ2-1, with TRBD2 matching over 8 bases. Per germline, CDR1 SGDLS and CDR2 YYNGEE. The CDR3 has 17 residues. The junction had 10 bases not matched to a gene; V was cut back by 3 bases and J by 2 bases. The CDR3 DNA follows: TGTGCCAGCAGCGGAGCGGCCCTCGGGAGGGCCTACAATGAGCAGTTCTTC. Translated: CASSGAALGRAYNEQFF.

This chain uses TRBV19 with TRBJ2-1, with D possibly TRBD2 on 5 matching bases. This CDR3 comprises 14 residues. The germline CDR1 and CDR2 sequences are LNHDA and SQIVND (reference sequence). V was trimmed by 6 bases and J by 6 bases, leaving 15 bases between them. In DNA form, the CDR3 reads TGTGCCAGTAGGCCCGTACCGGGAATCAATGAGCAGTTCTTC. Translating it yields CASRPVPGINEQFF.

V usage is TRBV7-3 and J usage is TRBJ2-1; TRBD1 might be the D (5 bases). The V gene's germline CDR1 is SGHTA and CDR2 FQGTGA. The CDR3 sequence is 14 residues long. Trimming cost V 5 bases and J 8 bases, with 16 bases left between them. CDR3 in DNA: TGTGCCAGCAGCCGACAGCCCGACGTATATGAGCAGTTCTTC. The encoded protein is CASSRQPDVYEQFF.

V usage is TRBV2 and J usage is TRBJ2-7, with D tentatively TRBD2 (7 bases). Germline-derived CDR1 and CDR2 are SNHLY and FYNNEI. This CDR3 region has 14 residues. V shed 2 bases and J shed 5 bases, with 13 bases lying between them. Written as DNA, the CDR3 is TGTGCCAGCAGTGAATCACCGCGGGGGCACGAGCAGTACTTC. It is translated as CASSESPRGHEQYF. Full variable domain (outside the CDR3, taken from reference TRBV2 and TRBJ2-7): EPEVTQTPSHQVTQMGQEVILRCVPISNHLYFYWYRQILGQKVEFLVSFYNNEISEKSEIFDDQFSVERPDGSNFTLKIRSTKLEDSAMYFCASSESPRGHEQYFGPGTRLTVT.

CDR3 amino acids: CASSPGQPGNTIYF. The CDR3 DNA follows: TGTGCCAGTAGTCCGGGACAGCCGGGAAACACCATATATTTT. This chain links TRBV19 with TRBJ1-3, with 7 bases identical to TRBD1. Trimming cost V 5 bases and J 4 bases; bases outside gene matches: 5. Germline values: CDR1 LNHDA, CDR2 SQIVND (reference sequence). This CDR3 contains 14 residues.

This chain connects TRBV4-1 to TRBJ2-7; a possible D gene is TRBD1 (7 bases). The length of the CDR3 is 14 residues. Trimming pared 1 base from V and 4 bases from J, leaving 11 bases between. Germline V gene sequence: CDR1 MGHRA, CDR2 YSYEKL. The CDR3 bases are TGCGCCAGCAGCCAAGTGCGGGACAGATACGAGCAGTACTTC. Residues: CASSQVRDRYEQYF.

This chain connects TRBV28 to TRBJ2-1, with 9 bases identical to TRBD1. V was pared by 5 bases and J by 9 bases, with 14 bases of the junction left unmatched. Germline loops: CDR1 MDHEN, CDR2 SYDVKM. The CDR3 is 16 residues long. CDR3: CASSRPGQGWQAEQFF. In DNA, the CDR3 is TGTGCCAGCAGTCGACCGGGACAGGGCTGGCAGGCTGAGCAGTTCTTC.

The rearrangement joins TRBV5-1 to TRBJ2-2; a possible D gene is TRBD2 (5 bases). The CDR3 has 13 residues. The germline gives CDR1 SGHRS, CDR2 YFSETQ. V was pared by 4 bases and J by 7 bases, with 11 bases between. CDR3: CASSLEGNGELFF. CDR3 DNA: TGCGCCAGCAGCCTCGAGGGTAACGGGGAGCTGTTTTTT. Full variable domain (missing parts from reference TRBV5-1 and TRBJ2-2): KAGVTQTPRYLIKTRGQQVTLSCSPISGHRSVSWYQQTPGQGLQFLFEYFSETQRNKGNFPGRFSGRQFSNSRSEMNVSTLELGDSALYLCASSLEGNGELFFGEGSRLTVL.

This chain joins TRBV5-1 and TRBJ2-3, with TRBD1 identical over 7 bases. Germline V gene sequence: CDR1 SGHRS, CDR2 YFSETQ. After removal of 4 bases from V and 1 base from J, the junction contained 12 bases not matched to a gene. The CDR3 covers 17 residues. The CDR3 nucleotides read TGCGCCAGCAGCCCGCGCTCACAGGGGTTTGGCACAGATACGCAGTATTTT. Its translation is CASSPRSQGFGTDTQYF.

J is TRBJ2-7 and V is TRBV20-1; no definite D call. This CDR3 has 11 amino acids. Trimming left V 3 bases short and J 6 bases short, with 9 bases between. CDR1 is DFQATT, CDR2 SNEGSKA, per germline (reference sequence). The chain's CDR3 is CSASGESEQYF. Written as DNA, the CDR3 is TGCAGTGCTAGCGGTGAAAGCGAGCAGTACTTC.

V and J are TRBV28 and TRBJ2-7, with 8 nucleotides matching TRBD1. The CDR3 has 14 residues. J lost 2 bases, V lost 8 bases, and 8 bases had no gene match. Per the germline V gene, CDR1 is MDHEN and CDR2 is SYDVKM. CDR3 loop: CASSGQGPTYEQYF. The CDR3 nucleotides are TGTGCCAGCTCAGGACAGGGTCCGACCTACGAGCAGTACTTC.

J is TRBJ2-3 and V is TRBV18, with TRBD2 matching over 7 bases. This CDR3 contains 17 residues. Germline values: CDR1 KGHSH, CDR2 LQKENI. The ends lost 6 bases at V and 5 bases at J; junction bases unmatched: 17. Written as DNA, the CDR3 is TGTGCCAGCTCGCTCCCCGCGACTGGCGGGAGTCGAGATACGCAGTATTTT. Protein product: CASSLPATGGSRDTQYF.

The CDR3 region has the DNA TGTGCCAGCAGTGAAAGGTATAGACAGGGTAACACTGAAGCTTTCTTT. This translates into CASSERYRQGNTEAFF. V usage is TRBV6-1 and J usage is TRBJ1-1; 7 bases match TRBD1. This CDR3 has 16 residues. V lost 2 bases and J lost 2; bases outside the gene matches: 8. CDR1 and CDR2 (germline): MNHNS, SASEGT.

The chain employs TRBV5-1 and TRBJ1-1, with D unresolved. Germline V gives CDR1 SGHRS, CDR2 YFSETQ. The germline V and J ends were trimmed by 0 bases and 1 base, with 7 bases remaining between them. The CDR3 spans 14 residues. The CDR3 DNA reads as TGCGCCAGCAGCTTGGGCGTCTCGAACACTGAAGCTTTCTTT. It yields the protein CASSLGVSNTEAFF.

V is TRBV5-4 and J is TRBJ2-7; the D gene is possibly TRBD2 (5 bases). The CDR3 contains 12 residues. Germline loops: CDR1 SGHNT, CDR2 YYREEE (reference sequence). Trimming stripped 0 bases from V and 6 bases from J, with 7 bases between. The CDR3 sequence: CASSLGGGEQYF. The CDR3 region has the DNA TGTGCCAGCAGCTTGGGAGGAGGCGAGCAGTACTTC.

The rearrangement joins TRBV27 to TRBJ2-7; 8 bases line up with TRBD2. After removal of 6 bases from V and 3 bases from J, the junction contained 13 bases not matched to a gene. The CDR3 length is 16 residues. Germline-derived CDR1 and CDR2 are MNHEY and SMNVEV (reference sequence). The CDR3 here is CASSPGRRGALYEQYF. The DNA for the CDR3 is TGTGCCAGCAGCCCCGGTCGGCGGGGGGCCCTCTACGAGCAGTACTTC.

The chain links TRBV11-1 to TRBJ2-7; 8 bases map to TRBD2. CDR1 is SGHAT, CDR2 FQDESV, per germline (reference sequence). This CDR3 spans 14 amino acids. The V gene end was trimmed by 2 bases and the J gene end by 3 bases; junction bases not matched to a gene: 3. CDR3 nucleotide sequence: TGTGCCAGCAGCTTATTTCGGGGGGGCTACGAGCAGTACTTC. Protein: CASSLFRGGYEQYF.

The V gene is TRBV24-1, the J gene TRBJ2-7, with a tentative D call TRBD1 (5 bases). This CDR3 contains 13 residues. Germline assignment: CDR1 KGHDR and CDR2 SFDVKD. V lost 1 base and J lost 3, with 6 bases in between. This chain's CDR3 is CATSDLDSYEQYF. The DNA for the CDR3 is TGTGCCACCAGTGATTTAGACAGCTACGAGCAGTACTTC.

The rearrangement uses TRBV28 and TRBJ1-3; D is ambiguous. This CDR3 comprises 16 residues. Germline V lookup: CDR1 MDHEN, CDR2 SYDVKM. Between the trimmed V and J ends, which lost 10 bases and 0 bases, there was a span of 19 bases. This chain's CDR3 is CATSLTGGPSGNTIYF. CDR3 nucleotide sequence: TGTGCCACCTCACTTACGGGAGGGCCCTCTGGAAACACCATATATTTT.

The chain couples TRBV15 to TRBJ1-1; 8 bases line up with TRBD1. Trimming took 0 bases from V and 0 from J; bases not matched to a gene: 9. Germline CDR1 reads LNHNV; CDR2 reads YYDKDF (reference sequence). This CDR3 comprises 18 residues. The chain's CDR3 is CATSRDSWPGGLNTEAFF. The CDR3 bases are TGTGCCACCAGCAGAGATTCCTGGCCAGGGGGCCTGAACACTGAAGCTTTCTTT.

V usage is TRBV7-9 and J usage is TRBJ2-5, with a weak D call TRBD2 (6 bases). CDR1 is SEHNR and CDR2 is FQNEAQ in the germline V gene (reference sequence). V lost 6 bases to trimming and J lost 1 base, with 9 bases between them. The CDR3 covers 13 residues. The CDR3 region is CASRAGSQETQYF. CDR3 coding DNA: TGTGCCAGCAGGGCGGGGAGCCAAGAGACCCAGTACTTC.

The chain employs TRBV11-3 and TRBJ2-1; TRBD1 aligns across 7 bases. With 6 bases clipped from V and 8 bases from J, the junction kept 13 bases outside the gene matches. Germline lookup yields CDR1 SGHNT and CDR2 YENEEA. The CDR3 covers 15 residues. The CDR3, as DNA: TGTGCCAGCAGTCTTCACGGGACAGTTGGCTATGAGCAGTTCTTC. It is translated as CASSLHGTVGYEQFF. Together with reference TRBV11-3 and TRBJ2-1, the CDR3 gives the full variable domain: EAGVVQSPRYKIIEKKQPVAFWCNPISGHNTLYWYLQNLGQGPELLIRYENEEAVDDSQLPKDRFSAERLKGVDSTLKIQPAELGDSAVYLCASSLHGTVGYEQFFGPGTRLTVL.

The rearrangement uses TRBV7-9 and TRBJ2-1; D unresolved. The CDR3 length is 12 residues. Deletions cut 5 bases from V and 12 bases from J, with 14 bases between. Germline V gene data show CDR1 as SEHNR and CDR2 as FQNEAQ (reference sequence). CDR3 nucleotide sequence: TGTGCCAGCAGCCGTCCTCCGGGTGGGCAGTTCTTC. Protein product: CASSRPPGGQFF. Full variable domain (outside the CDR3, taken from reference TRBV7-9 and TRBJ2-1): DTGVSQNPRHKITKRGQNVTFRCDPISEHNRLYWYRQTLGQGPEFLTYFQNEAQLEKSRLLSDRFSAERPKGSFSTLEIQRTEQGDSAMYLCASSRPPGGQFFGPGTRLTVL.

This chain links TRBV7-9 with TRBJ2-7, with D maybe TRBD2 (5 bases). This CDR3 comprises 14 residues. The germline CDR1 and CDR2 sequences are SEHNR and FQNEAQ (reference sequence). V was cut by 5 bases and J by 3 bases, with 14 bases left in between. Here the CDR3 reads CASSPGDKFYEQYF. For the CDR3, the DNA is TGTGCCAGCAGCCCCGGGGATAAGTTCTACGAGCAGTACTTC. Full variable domain (rest looked up from reference TRBV7-9 and TRBJ2-7): DTGVSQNPRHKITKRGQNVTFRCDPISEHNRLYWYRQTLGQGPEFLTYFQNEAQLEKSRLLSDRFSAERPKGSFSTLEIQRTEQGDSAMYLCASSPGDKFYEQYFGPGTRLTVT.

The CDR3 region has the DNA TGTGCCAGCAGCGCGAGCGGGAGGGTCGCCTACGAGCAGTACTTC. As protein: CASSASGRVAYEQYF. V and J are TRBV3-1 (or the pseudogene TRBV3-2) and TRBJ2-7; TRBD2 agrees at 10 bases. CDR3 length equals 15 residues. Germline CDR1 is LGHDT and CDR2 is YNNKEL (reference sequence). V dropped 5 bases and J dropped 2; count of bases not matched to a gene: 6.